This entry is about one T cell receptor (beta chain). Amplified TCR beta CDR3 regions came from RNA transcripts. The HTBI primer set served for first-round RT-PCR of the TCR CDR3. TCRdb re-called the multiplex PCR reads through MiXCR, storing one row per CDR3 protein. The data contain approximately 620,000 distinct CDR3 sequences, around 13% of them singletons. The data stem from a study of T cells in Graves' hyperthyroidism and ophthalmopathy. The source is a woman aged 25-40 years with Graves' hyperthyroidism that later progressed to Graves' ophthalmopathy. The sequenced sample was blood.

CDR3 in DNA: TGTGCCAGCAGCTTATCAGTCCGCTCCTACAATGAGCAGTTCTTC. Amino acids: CASSLSVRSYNEQFF. The rearrangement uses TRBV7-9 and TRBJ2-1; D gene ambiguous. This CDR3 is built from 15 residues. Trimming left V 2 bases short and J 0 bases short, with 8 bases between. Germline CDR1 reads SEHNR; CDR2 reads FQNEAQ (reference sequence).